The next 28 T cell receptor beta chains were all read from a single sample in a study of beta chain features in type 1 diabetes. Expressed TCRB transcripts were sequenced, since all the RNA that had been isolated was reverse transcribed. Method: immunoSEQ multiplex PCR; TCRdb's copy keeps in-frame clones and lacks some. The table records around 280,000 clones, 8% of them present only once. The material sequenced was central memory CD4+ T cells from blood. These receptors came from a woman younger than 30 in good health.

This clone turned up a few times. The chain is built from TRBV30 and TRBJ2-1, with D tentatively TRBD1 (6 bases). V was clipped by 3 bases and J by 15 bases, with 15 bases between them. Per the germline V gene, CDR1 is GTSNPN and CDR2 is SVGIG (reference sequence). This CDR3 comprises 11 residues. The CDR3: CAWRSGATRFF. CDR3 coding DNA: TGTGCCTGGAGGTCAGGGGCTACCCGGTTCTTC.

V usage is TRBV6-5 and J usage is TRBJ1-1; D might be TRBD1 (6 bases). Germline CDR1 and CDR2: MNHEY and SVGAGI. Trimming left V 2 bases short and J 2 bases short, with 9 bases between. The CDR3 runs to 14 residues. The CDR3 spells CASSYRQENTEAFF. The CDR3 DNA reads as TGTGCCAGCAGTTACCGACAGGAAAACACTGAAGCTTTCTTT.

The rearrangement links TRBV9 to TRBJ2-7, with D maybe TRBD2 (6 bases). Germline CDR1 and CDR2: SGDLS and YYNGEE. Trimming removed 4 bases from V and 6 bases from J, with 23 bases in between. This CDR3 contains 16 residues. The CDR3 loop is CASSIRAGSSFCEQYV. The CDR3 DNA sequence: TGTGCCAGCAGCATTCGGGCGGGGTCCTCCTTTTGCGAGCAGTACGTC.

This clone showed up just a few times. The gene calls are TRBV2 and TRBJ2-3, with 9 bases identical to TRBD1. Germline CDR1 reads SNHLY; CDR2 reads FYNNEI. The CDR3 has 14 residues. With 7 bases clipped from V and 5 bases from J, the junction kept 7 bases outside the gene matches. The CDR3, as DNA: TGTGCCAGCACAGGGACAGGGTACGAAGATACGCAGTATTTT. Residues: CASTGTGYEDTQYF. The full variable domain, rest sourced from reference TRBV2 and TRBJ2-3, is EPEVTQTPSHQVTQMGQEVILRCVPISNHLYFYWYRQILGQKVEFLVSFYNNEISEKSEIFDDQFSVERPDGSNFTLKIRSTKLEDSAMYFCASTGTGYEDTQYFGPGTRLTVL.

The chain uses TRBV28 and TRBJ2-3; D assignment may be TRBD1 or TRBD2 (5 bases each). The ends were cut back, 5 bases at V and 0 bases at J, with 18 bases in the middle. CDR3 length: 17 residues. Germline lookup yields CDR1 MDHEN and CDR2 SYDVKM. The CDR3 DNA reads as TGTGCCAGCAGTCCCAGAGGGGCCGCGTCTAGCACAGATACGCAGTATTTT. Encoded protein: CASSPRGAASSTDTQYF.

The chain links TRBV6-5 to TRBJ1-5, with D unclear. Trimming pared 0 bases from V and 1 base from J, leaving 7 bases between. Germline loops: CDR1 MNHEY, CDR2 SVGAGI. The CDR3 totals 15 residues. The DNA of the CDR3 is TGTGCCAGCAGTTACTCTCTACAAAGCAATCAGCCCCAGCATTTT. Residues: CASSYSLQSNQPQHF.

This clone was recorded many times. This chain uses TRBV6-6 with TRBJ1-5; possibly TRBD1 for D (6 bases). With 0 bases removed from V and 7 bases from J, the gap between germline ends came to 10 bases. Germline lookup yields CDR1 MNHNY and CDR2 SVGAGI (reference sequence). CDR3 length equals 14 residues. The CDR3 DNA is TGTGCCAGCAGTTACTCGGGGGGCGTCCAGCCCCAGCATTTT. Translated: CASSYSGGVQPQHF.

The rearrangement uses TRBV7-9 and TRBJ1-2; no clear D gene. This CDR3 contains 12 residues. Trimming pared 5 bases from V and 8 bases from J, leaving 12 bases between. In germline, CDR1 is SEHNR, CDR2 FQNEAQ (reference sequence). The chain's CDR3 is CASSGINTGYTF. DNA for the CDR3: TGTGCCAGCAGCGGAATTAATACGGGCTACACCTTC.

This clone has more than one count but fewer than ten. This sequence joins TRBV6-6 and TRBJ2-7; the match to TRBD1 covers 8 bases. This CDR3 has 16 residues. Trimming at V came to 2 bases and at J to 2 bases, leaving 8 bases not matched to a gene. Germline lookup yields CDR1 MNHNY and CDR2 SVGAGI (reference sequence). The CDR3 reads CASSYNDRGRTYEQYF. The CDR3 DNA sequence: TGTGCCAGCAGTTACAATGACAGGGGTCGGACCTACGAGCAGTACTTC.

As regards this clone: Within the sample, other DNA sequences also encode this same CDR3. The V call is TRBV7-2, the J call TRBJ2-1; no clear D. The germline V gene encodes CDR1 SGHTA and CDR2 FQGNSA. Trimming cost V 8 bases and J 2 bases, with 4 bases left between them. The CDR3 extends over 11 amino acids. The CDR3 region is CASSPYNEQFF. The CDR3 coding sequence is TGTGCCAGCTCCCCCTACAATGAGCAGTTCTTC.

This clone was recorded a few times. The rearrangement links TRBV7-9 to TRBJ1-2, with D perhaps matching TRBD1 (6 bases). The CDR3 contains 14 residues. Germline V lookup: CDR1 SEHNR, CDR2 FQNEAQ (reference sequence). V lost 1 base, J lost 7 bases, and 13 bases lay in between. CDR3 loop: CASSLVSGVTGYTF. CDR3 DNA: TGTGCCAGCAGCTTAGTATCAGGGGTCACTGGCTACACCTTC.

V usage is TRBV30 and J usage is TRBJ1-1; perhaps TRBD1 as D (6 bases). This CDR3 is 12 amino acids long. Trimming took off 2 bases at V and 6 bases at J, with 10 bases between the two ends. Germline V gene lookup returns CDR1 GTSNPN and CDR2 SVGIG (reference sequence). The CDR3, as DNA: TGTGCCTGGAGTAAGGCAGGGGCTGAAGCTTTCTTT. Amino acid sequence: CAWSKAGAEAFF.

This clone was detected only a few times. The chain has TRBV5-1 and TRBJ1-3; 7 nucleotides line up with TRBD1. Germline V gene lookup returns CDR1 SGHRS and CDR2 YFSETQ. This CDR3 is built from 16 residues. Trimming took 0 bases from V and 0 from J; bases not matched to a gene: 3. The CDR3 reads CASSLGGQTSGNTIYF. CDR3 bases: TGCGCCAGCAGCTTGGGGGGACAGACCTCTGGAAACACCATATATTTT.

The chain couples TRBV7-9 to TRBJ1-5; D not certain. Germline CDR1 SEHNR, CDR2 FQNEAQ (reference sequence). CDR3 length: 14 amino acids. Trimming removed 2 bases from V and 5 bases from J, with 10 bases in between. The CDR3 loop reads CASSLIGGDQPQHF. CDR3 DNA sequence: TGTGCCAGCAGCTTAATTGGTGGAGATCAGCCCCAGCATTTT. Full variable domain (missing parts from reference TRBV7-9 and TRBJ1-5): DTGVSQNPRHKITKRGQNVTFRCDPISEHNRLYWYRQTLGQGPEFLTYFQNEAQLEKSRLLSDRFSAERPKGSFSTLEIQRTEQGDSAMYLCASSLIGGDQPQHFGDGTRLSIL.

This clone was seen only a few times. CDR3 amino acids: CASTTHQADTQYF. The CDR3 coding sequence is TGTGCCAGTACTACTCACCAGGCAGATACGCAGTATTTT. The rearrangement uses TRBV19 and TRBJ2-3; D remains ambiguous. The germline V and J ends were trimmed by 7 bases and 4 bases, with 12 bases remaining between them. Germline CDR1 reads LNHDA; CDR2 reads SQIVND (reference sequence). CDR3 length equals 13 residues.

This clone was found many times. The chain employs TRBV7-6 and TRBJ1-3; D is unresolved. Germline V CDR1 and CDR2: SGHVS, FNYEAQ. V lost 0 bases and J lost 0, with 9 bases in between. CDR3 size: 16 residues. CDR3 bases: TGTGCCAGCAGCTTAGCTACAGCACTCTCTGGAAACACCATATATTTT. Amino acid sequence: CASSLATALSGNTIYF.

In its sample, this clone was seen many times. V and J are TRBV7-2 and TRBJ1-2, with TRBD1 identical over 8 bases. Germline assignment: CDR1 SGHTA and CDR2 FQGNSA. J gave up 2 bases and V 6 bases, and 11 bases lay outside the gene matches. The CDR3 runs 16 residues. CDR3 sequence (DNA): TGTGCCAGCAGTAAAGCCGGGACAGGTCTCAACTATGGCTACACCTTC. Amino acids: CASSKAGTGLNYGYTF. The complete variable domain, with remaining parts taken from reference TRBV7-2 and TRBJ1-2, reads GAGVSQSPSNKVTEKGKDVELRCDPISGHTALYWYRQSLGQGLEFLIYFQGNSAPDKSGLPSDRFSAERTGGSVSTLTIQRTQQEDSAVYLCASSKAGTGLNYGYTFGSGTRLTVV.

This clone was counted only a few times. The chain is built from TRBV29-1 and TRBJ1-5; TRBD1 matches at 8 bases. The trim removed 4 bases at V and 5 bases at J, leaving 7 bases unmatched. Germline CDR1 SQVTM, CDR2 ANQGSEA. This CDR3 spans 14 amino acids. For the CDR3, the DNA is TGCAGCGTTGTTTTATCAGGGGGCGATCAGCCCCAGCATTTT. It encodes CSVVLSGGDQPQHF.

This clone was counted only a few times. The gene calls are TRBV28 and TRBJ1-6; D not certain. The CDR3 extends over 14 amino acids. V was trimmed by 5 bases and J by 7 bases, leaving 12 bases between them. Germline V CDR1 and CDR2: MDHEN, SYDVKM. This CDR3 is CASSTGDRNSPLHF. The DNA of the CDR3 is TGTGCCAGCAGTACCGGGGATCGCAATTCACCCCTCCACTTT.

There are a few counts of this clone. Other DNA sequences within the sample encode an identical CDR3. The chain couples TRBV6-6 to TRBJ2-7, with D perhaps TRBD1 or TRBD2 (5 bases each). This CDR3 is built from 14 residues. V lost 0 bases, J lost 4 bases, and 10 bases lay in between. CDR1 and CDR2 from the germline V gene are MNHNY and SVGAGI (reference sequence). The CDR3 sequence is CASSYSGVGYEQYF. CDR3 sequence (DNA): TGTGCCAGCAGTTACTCGGGGGTTGGGTACGAGCAGTACTTC.

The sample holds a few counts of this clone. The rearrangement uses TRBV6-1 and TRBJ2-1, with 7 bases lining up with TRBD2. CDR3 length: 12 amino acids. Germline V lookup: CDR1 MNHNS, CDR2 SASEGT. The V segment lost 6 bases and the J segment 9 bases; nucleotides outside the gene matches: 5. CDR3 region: CASRKTSSEQFF. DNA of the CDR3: TGTGCCAGCAGGAAGACTAGCAGTGAGCAGTTCTTC.

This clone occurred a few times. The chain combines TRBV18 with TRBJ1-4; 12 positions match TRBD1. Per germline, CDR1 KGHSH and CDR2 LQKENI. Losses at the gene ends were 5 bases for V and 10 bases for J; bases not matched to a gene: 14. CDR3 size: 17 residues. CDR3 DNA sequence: TGTGCCAGCTCAGGAAAAACCCCCGGGACAGGGGGCGGAAAACTGTTTTTT. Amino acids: CASSGKTPGTGGGKLFF.

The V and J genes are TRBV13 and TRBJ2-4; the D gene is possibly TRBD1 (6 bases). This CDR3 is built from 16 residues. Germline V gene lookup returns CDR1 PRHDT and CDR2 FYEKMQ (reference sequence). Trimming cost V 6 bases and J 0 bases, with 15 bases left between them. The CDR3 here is CASRALGAGAKNIQYF. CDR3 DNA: TGTGCCAGCAGAGCCCTGGGGGCTGGAGCCAAAAACATTCAGTACTTC. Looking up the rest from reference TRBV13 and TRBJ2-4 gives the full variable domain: AAGVIQSPRHLIKEKRETATLKCYPIPRHDTVYWYQQGPGQDPQFLISFYEKMQSDKGSIPDRFSAQQFSDYHSELNMSSLELGDSALYFCASRALGAGAKNIQYFGAGTRLSVL.

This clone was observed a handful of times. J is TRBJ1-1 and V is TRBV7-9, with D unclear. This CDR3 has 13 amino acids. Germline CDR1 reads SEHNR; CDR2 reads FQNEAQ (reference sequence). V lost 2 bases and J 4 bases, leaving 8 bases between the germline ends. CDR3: CASSLLEGTEAFF. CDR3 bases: TGTGCCAGCAGCTTATTGGAGGGCACTGAAGCTTTCTTT.

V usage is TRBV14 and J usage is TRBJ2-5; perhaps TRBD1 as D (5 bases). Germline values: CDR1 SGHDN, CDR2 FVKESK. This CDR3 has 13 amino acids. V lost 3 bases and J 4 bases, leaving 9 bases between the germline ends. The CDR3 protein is CASSQQGGETQYF. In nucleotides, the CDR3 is TGTGCCAGCAGCCAGCAGGGCGGAGAGACCCAGTACTTC. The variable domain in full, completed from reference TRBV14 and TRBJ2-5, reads EAGVTQFPSHSVIEKGQTVTLRCDPISGHDNLYWYRRVMGKEIKFLLHFVKESKQDESGMPNNRFLAERTGGTYSTLKVQPAELEDSGVYFCASSQQGGETQYFGPGTRLLVL.

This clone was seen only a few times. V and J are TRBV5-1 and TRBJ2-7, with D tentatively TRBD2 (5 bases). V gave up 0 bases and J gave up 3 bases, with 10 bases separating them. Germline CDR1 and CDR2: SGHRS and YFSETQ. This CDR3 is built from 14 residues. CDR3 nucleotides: TGCGCCAGCAGCTTGGAAGGAGACTACTACGAGCAGTACGTC. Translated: CASSLEGDYYEQYV.

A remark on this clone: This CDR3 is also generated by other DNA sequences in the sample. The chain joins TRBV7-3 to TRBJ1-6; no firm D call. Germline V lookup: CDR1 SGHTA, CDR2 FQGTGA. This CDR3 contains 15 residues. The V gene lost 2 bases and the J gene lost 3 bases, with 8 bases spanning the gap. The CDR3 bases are TGTGCCAGCAGCTTATCGACAAGCTATAATTCACCCCTCCACTTT. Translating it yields CASSLSTSYNSPLHF.

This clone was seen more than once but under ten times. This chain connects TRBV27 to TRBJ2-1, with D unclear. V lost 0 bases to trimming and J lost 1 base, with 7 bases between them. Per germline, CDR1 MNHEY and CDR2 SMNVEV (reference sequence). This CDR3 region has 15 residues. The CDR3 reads CASSLSSPSYNEQFF. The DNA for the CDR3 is TGTGCCAGCAGTTTATCTAGCCCATCCTACAATGAGCAGTTCTTC.